A selection of T cell receptor beta chains follows, all from one sample in a study of cytomegalovirus exposure and HLA in healthy donors. The data were produced by immunoSEQ multiplex PCR, yet TCRdb's version contains in-frame clones alone and is incomplete. The data contain 250,000 to 350,000 clones, roughly 86% of them singletons. The specimen was PBMCs. The receptors originated from a young man in good health and CMV-seronegative. Each CDR3 is given with its conserved first and last residue. Each record gives: V gene, clone size, J gene, D gene, CDR3 DNA, CDR3 protein. A D gene is named only where the DNA matches it firmly. Some rows mark clone size as missing; the rest say once, few, many or name a class of expanded clone.

TRBV4-1	-	TRBJ2-6	-	TGCGCCAGCAGCCAAGAGTCGTCAGCTGGGGCCAACGTCCTGACTTTC	CASSQESSAGANVLTF
TRBV27	-	TRBJ2-5	TRBD1	TGTGCCAGCAGGGGGACAGTAGAGACCCAGTACTTC	CASRGTVETQYF
TRBV7-9	-	TRBJ2-7	-	TGTGCCAGCAGCCTGACCAGTGGCGGGGTAAGCTCCTACGAGCAGTACTTC	CASSLTSGGVSSYEQYF
TRBV4-1	-	TRBJ2-3	TRBD1	TGCGCCAGCAGCCAAGATGGGACCGGGACAGGGTCCGCAGATACGCAGTATTTT	CASSQDGTGTGSADTQYF
TRBV29-1	-	TRBJ1-3	-	TGCAGCGGGCTCGTTGGAAACACCATATATTTT	CSGLVGNTIYF
TRBV4-3	once	TRBJ1-5	-	TGCGCCAGCAGCCAAGATCTCAGGGTGGGGCAGCCCCAGCATTTT	CASSQDLRVGQPQHF
TRBV6-1	-	TRBJ2-4	-	TGTGCCAGCAGTGAAAAGGGGGGGCGGAAAAACATTCAGTACTTC	CASSEKGGRKNIQYF
TRBV4-3	-	TRBJ2-1	TRBD1	TGCGCCAGCAGCCTCGGGACAGGGATGAATGAGCAGTTCTTC	CASSLGTGMNEQFF
TRBV5-4	once	TRBJ2-2	-	TGTGCCAGCAGAAAGGGAGGACTTCACACCGGGGAGCTGTTTTTT	CASRKGGLHTGELFF
TRBV21-1	-	TRBJ1-5	-	TGTGCCAGCAGCAATTCCGGATCGAGGACATATAGCAATCAGCCCCAGCATTTT	CASSNSGSRTYSNQPQHF
TRBV19	-	TRBJ1-2	-	TGTGCCAGTAGATTCCGGGACACCTATGGCTACACCTTC	CASRFRDTYGYTF